Sequencing of this T cell receptor (beta chain) was carried out in a study of T cells in Graves' hyperthyroidism and ophthalmopathy. Researchers took RNA transcripts and amplified the TCR beta CDR3 regions from them. A set of HTBI primers served as the primers for a first-round RT-PCR of the TCR CDR3. TCRdb reprocessed the multiplex PCR reads with MiXCR, giving one entry per CDR3 protein. Of a few hundred thousand distinct CDR3 sequences in the sample, roughly 14% were seen once. Predating any ophthalmopathy symptoms, the blood sample was taken at first hyperthyroidism diagnosis. Germline CDR1 LNHNV, CDR2 YYDKDF (reference sequence). Trimming stripped 3 bases from V and 0 bases from J, with 12 bases between. This CDR3 is built from 16 residues.

The chain links TRBV15 to TRBJ1-5, with no clear D. This TCR came from a man aged 25-45 years with Graves' hyperthyroidism that later progressed to Graves' ophthalmopathy. Input material: blood. DNA for the CDR3: TGTGCCACCAGCAGGGGTACGGAATATAGCAATCAGCCCCAGCATTTT. Translated: CATSRGTEYSNQPQHF.